The T cell receptor beta chain described here comes from a study of cytomegalovirus exposure and HLA in healthy donors. This CDR3 has 13 residues. Trimming left V 1 base short and J 10 bases short, with 13 bases between. CDR1 and CDR2 from the germline V gene are LGHNA and YSLEER. The PCR employed 60 Vbeta primers together with 13 Jbeta primers. Repertoires were generated with immunoSEQ multiplex PCR, while TCRdb's copy carries only in-frame clones and drops some. The table shows around 53,000 clones, with approximately 70% occurring only once. The receptor was isolated from a man younger than 35 in good health and CMV-seronegative. The specimen sequenced was PBMCs. V and J are TRBV4-3 and TRBJ1-1; D may be TRBD1 (5 bases). CDR3 sequence reads: CASSQVDDRGAFF. In nucleotides, the CDR3 is TGCGCCAGCAGCCAAGTGGATGACAGAGGAGCTTTCTTT.